Listed below are T cell receptor beta chains from one sample, sequenced in a study of cytomegalovirus exposure and HLA in healthy donors. Data came from immunoSEQ multiplex PCR; TCRdb stores just in-frame clones and leaves some out. The repertoire has some 130,000 clones, about 70% of them found once; the top ten carry roughly 7.2%. Sequencing was carried out using PBMCs. The receptors shown here come from a male donor in good health and CMV-seronegative. The CDR3 runs from the conserved cysteine through the conserved F or W. A D gene is named only where the DNA matches it firmly. The size of a clone is reported for some rows only, either as once, few or many, or as a class for expanded clones.

cdr3_aa: CASSERQGYTF
cdr3_nt: TGTGCCAGCAGCGAGAGACAGGGCTACACCTTC
d_call: .
clone_size: .
v_call: TRBV2
j_call: TRBJ1-2

cdr3_aa: CASSSMLTGELFF
cdr3_nt: TGTGCCAGCAGTTCTATGTTGACCGGGGAGCTGTTTTTT
d_call: .
clone_size: .
v_call: TRBV7-8
j_call: TRBJ2-2

cdr3_aa: CASSGDRSTLNTF
cdr3_nt: TGTGCCAGCAGTGGGGACAGGAGCACGTTAAACACCTTC
d_call: TRBD1
clone_size: few
v_call: TRBV6-5
j_call: TRBJ1-2

cdr3_aa: CASSQDGGGGASTDTQYF
cdr3_nt: TGTGCCAGCAGCCAAGATGGAGGCGGGGGGGCTAGCACAGATACGCAGTATTTT
d_call: TRBD2
clone_size: .
v_call: TRBV4-2
j_call: TRBJ2-3

cdr3_aa: CASSISAGNPEQYF
cdr3_nt: TGTGCCAGTAGTATATCTGCAGGGAATCCCGAGCAGTACTTC
d_call: .
clone_size: .
v_call: TRBV19
j_call: TRBJ2-7

cdr3_aa: CASSRNRAGSEAFF
cdr3_nt: TGTGCCAGCAGTAGGAACAGGGCGGGTTCTGAAGCTTTCTTT
d_call: .
clone_size: .
v_call: TRBV6-5
j_call: TRBJ1-1

cdr3_aa: CASSLAGTGETQYF
cdr3_nt: TGTGCCAGCAGCTTAGCCGGGACAGGGGAGACCCAGTACTTC
d_call: TRBD1
clone_size: .
v_call: TRBV11-2
j_call: TRBJ2-5

cdr3_aa: CASSLGSGETQYF
cdr3_nt: TGTGCCAGCAGCTTGGGGAGCGGGGAGACCCAGTACTTC
d_call: .
clone_size: .
v_call: TRBV7-3
j_call: TRBJ2-5

cdr3_aa: CASSGQGSSTGELFF
cdr3_nt: TGTGCCAGCAGCGGTCAGGGTTCGAGCACCGGGGAGCTGTTTTTT
d_call: .
clone_size: .
v_call: TRBV6-1
j_call: TRBJ2-2

cdr3_aa: CASSFDRTNEKLFF
cdr3_nt: TGTGCCAGCAGCTTTGACAGAACTAATGAAAAACTGTTTTTT
d_call: .
clone_size: .
v_call: TRBV5-5
j_call: TRBJ1-4

cdr3_aa: CSVVQGGSGYGYTF
cdr3_nt: TGCAGCGTTGTACAAGGGGGCTCGGGCTATGGCTACACCTTC
d_call: TRBD1
clone_size: .
v_call: TRBV29-1
j_call: TRBJ1-2

cdr3_aa: CASSSGLYEQYF
cdr3_nt: TGTGCCAGCAGCTCTGGACTCTACGAGCAGTACTTC
d_call: .
clone_size: .
v_call: TRBV7-2
j_call: TRBJ2-7

cdr3_aa: CASGPGGGGYEQYF
cdr3_nt: TGTGCCAGCGGACCCGGAGGGGGCGGCTACGAGCAGTACTTC
d_call: .
clone_size: .
v_call: TRBV11-2
j_call: TRBJ2-7

cdr3_aa: CSVEDTGGPYEQYF
cdr3_nt: TGCAGCGTTGAAGATACAGGGGGACCCTACGAGCAGTACTTC
d_call: TRBD1
clone_size: once
v_call: TRBV29-1
j_call: TRBJ2-7

cdr3_aa: CASSVEGSGSSTDTQYF
cdr3_nt: TGTGCCAGCAGCGTAGAAGGTAGCGGGAGTTCCACAGATACGCAGTATTTT
d_call: TRBD2
clone_size: .
v_call: TRBV9
j_call: TRBJ2-3

cdr3_aa: CASSLGLAGPTKLYNEQFF
cdr3_nt: TGTGCCAGCAGCTTAGGTCTAGCGGGACCAACAAAGCTCTACAATGAGCAGTTCTTC
d_call: TRBD2
clone_size: .
v_call: TRBV7-2
j_call: TRBJ2-1

cdr3_aa: CASSQPGTSGMDIEQFF
cdr3_nt: TGTGCCAGCAGCCAGCCCGGGACTAGCGGGATGGATATTGAGCAGTTCTTC
d_call: TRBD2
clone_size: .
v_call: TRBV16
j_call: TRBJ2-1

cdr3_aa: CASSLGPGGTNTGELFF
cdr3_nt: TGTGCCAGCAGTTTGGGACCCGGGGGGACGAACACCGGGGAGCTGTTTTTT
d_call: TRBD2
clone_size: .
v_call: TRBV28
j_call: TRBJ2-2

cdr3_aa: CASSLSADSGNTIYF
cdr3_nt: TGTGCCAGCAGCTTGTCGGCGGACTCTGGAAACACCATATATTTT
d_call: .
clone_size: .
v_call: TRBV5-4
j_call: TRBJ1-3

cdr3_aa: CASSDGEIRTYEQYF
cdr3_nt: TGCGCCAGCAGTGACGGGGAGATTAGAACCTACGAGCAGTACTTC
d_call: .
clone_size: .
v_call: TRBV10-1
j_call: TRBJ2-7

cdr3_aa: CASRGQGSMNTEAFF
cdr3_nt: TGTGCCAGCAGAGGACAGGGGTCGATGAACACTGAAGCTTTCTTT
d_call: TRBD1
clone_size: .
v_call: TRBV27
j_call: TRBJ1-1

cdr3_aa: CASSPKLAGGYTF
cdr3_nt: TGTGCCAGCAGCCCCAAGCTAGCGGGTGGCTACACCTTC
d_call: .
clone_size: few
v_call: TRBV14
j_call: TRBJ1-2

cdr3_aa: CASSPPGTDLNTQYF
cdr3_nt: TGTGCCAGCAGCCCCCCCGGGACAGACCTAAATACGCAGTATTTT
d_call: TRBD1
clone_size: .
v_call: TRBV7-9
j_call: TRBJ2-3

cdr3_aa: CASTSGGFRTGGFGNTIYF
cdr3_nt: TGTGCCAGCACCTCCGGCGGGTTTAGGACAGGGGGCTTTGGAAACACCATATATTTT
d_call: TRBD1
clone_size: .
v_call: TRBV28
j_call: TRBJ1-3

cdr3_aa: CASSQFSTGTGEKQYF
cdr3_nt: TGTGCCAGCAGTCAATTTTCCACCGGGACAGGCGAAAAGCAGTACTTC
d_call: TRBD1
clone_size: .
v_call: TRBV28
j_call: TRBJ2-7

cdr3_aa: CASSYIWAPMGETQYF
cdr3_nt: TGTGCCAGCAGTTATATCTGGGCGCCGATGGGAGAGACCCAGTACTTC
d_call: .
clone_size: .
v_call: TRBV6-9
j_call: TRBJ2-5

cdr3_aa: CASSFRQGQETQYF
cdr3_nt: TGTGCCAGCAGTTTTCGGCAGGGTCAAGAGACCCAGTACTTC
d_call: .
clone_size: .
v_call: TRBV27
j_call: TRBJ2-5

cdr3_aa: CASSDTSGGAETQYF
cdr3_nt: TGTGCCAGCAGTGATACTAGCGGGGGGGCGGAGACCCAGTACTTC
d_call: TRBD2
clone_size: .
v_call: TRBV6-1
j_call: TRBJ2-5

cdr3_aa: CASSHLEEGIGYTF
cdr3_nt: TGCGCCAGCAGCCATCTGGAGGAGGGTATAGGCTACACCTTC
d_call: .
clone_size: .
v_call: TRBV4-3
j_call: TRBJ1-2

cdr3_aa: CSVEMWGEVADTQYF
cdr3_nt: TGCAGCGTTGAAATGTGGGGGGAAGTGGCAGATACGCAGTATTTT
d_call: .
clone_size: .
v_call: TRBV29-1
j_call: TRBJ2-3

cdr3_aa: CASRSSGTQYF
cdr3_nt: TGTGCCAGCAGATCGAGCGGTACCCAGTACTTC
d_call: .
clone_size: few
v_call: TRBV6-5
j_call: TRBJ2-5

cdr3_aa: CAWSAWTYNEQFF
cdr3_nt: TGTGCCTGGAGCGCGTGGACATACAATGAGCAGTTCTTC
d_call: .
clone_size: .
v_call: TRBV30
j_call: TRBJ2-1

cdr3_aa: CASSPRLVGGHEQFF
cdr3_nt: TGTGCCAGCAGCCCCCGACTAGTAGGTGGGCATGAGCAGTTCTTC
d_call: .
clone_size: .
v_call: TRBV9
j_call: TRBJ2-1

cdr3_aa: CATSRDIRGGTDEQYF
cdr3_nt: TGTGCCACCAGCAGAGATATCCGAGGGGGTACTGACGAGCAGTACTTC
d_call: .
clone_size: .
v_call: TRBV15
j_call: TRBJ2-7

cdr3_aa: CASSLSMDNEQFF
cdr3_nt: TGTGCCAGCAGCTTGAGTATGGACAATGAGCAGTTCTTC
d_call: .
clone_size: .
v_call: TRBV11-1
j_call: TRBJ2-1

cdr3_aa: CASSVDRGRFYGYTF
cdr3_nt: TGTGCCAGCAGCGTAGACAGGGGGCGTTTTTATGGCTACACCTTC
d_call: TRBD1
clone_size: .
v_call: TRBV9
j_call: TRBJ1-2

cdr3_aa: CASSWKRERDGELFF
cdr3_nt: TGTGCCAGCAGCTGGAAGCGGGAGAGGGACGGGGAGCTGTTTTTT
d_call: TRBD2
clone_size: .
v_call: TRBV7-9
j_call: TRBJ2-2

cdr3_aa: CASRSPGRAGNEQFF
cdr3_nt: TGTGCCAGCAGATCCCCGGGCAGGGCAGGGAATGAGCAGTTCTTC
d_call: .
clone_size: once
v_call: TRBV28
j_call: TRBJ2-1

cdr3_aa: CASSDTSGYTDTQYF
cdr3_nt: TGCGCCAGCAGTGATACTAGCGGGTACACAGATACGCAGTATTTT
d_call: TRBD2
clone_size: .
v_call: TRBV5-1
j_call: TRBJ2-3

cdr3_aa: CASSEDSTGELFF
cdr3_nt: TGTGCCAGCAGTGAGGACAGCACCGGGGAGCTGTTTTTT
d_call: .
clone_size: once
v_call: TRBV6-1
j_call: TRBJ2-2

cdr3_aa: CASSQDGQSTYEQYF
cdr3_nt: TGTGCCAGCAGCCAAGACGGACAGAGCACCTACGAGCAGTACTTC
d_call: .
clone_size: .
v_call: TRBV4-2
j_call: TRBJ2-7

cdr3_aa: CAWSAGYAGNTIYF
cdr3_nt: TGTGCCTGGAGTGCAGGTTATGCTGGAAACACCATATATTTT
d_call: .
clone_size: .
v_call: TRBV30
j_call: TRBJ1-3

cdr3_aa: CASSLSDSLNTEAFF
cdr3_nt: TGTGCCAGCAGTCTCTCGGACAGTTTGAACACTGAAGCTTTCTTT
d_call: .
clone_size: .
v_call: TRBV6-6
j_call: TRBJ1-1

cdr3_aa: CAAGGQGAYEQYF
cdr3_nt: TGTGCCGCCGGGGGGCAGGGGGCTTACGAGCAGTACTTC
d_call: .
clone_size: .
v_call: TRBV7-9
j_call: TRBJ2-7

cdr3_aa: CASSNRPNYEQYF
cdr3_nt: TGTGCCAGTAGTAATAGACCAAACTACGAGCAGTACTTC
d_call: .
clone_size: .
v_call: TRBV19
j_call: TRBJ2-7

cdr3_aa: CASSPLAGTSPNEQFF
cdr3_nt: TGTGCCAGCTCACCATTAGCCGGGACTAGTCCCAATGAGCAGTTCTTC
d_call: TRBD2
clone_size: .
v_call: TRBV18
j_call: TRBJ2-1

cdr3_aa: CASSLLAGGAYEQYF
cdr3_nt: TGTGCCAGCAGTTTACTAGCGGGGGGGGCATACGAGCAGTACTTC
d_call: TRBD2
clone_size: once
v_call: TRBV28
j_call: TRBJ2-7

cdr3_aa: CASRPIQGNQPQHF
cdr3_nt: TGTGCCAGCAGACCCATACAGGGTAACCAGCCCCAGCATTTT
d_call: .
clone_size: .
v_call: TRBV6-1
j_call: TRBJ1-5

cdr3_aa: CASSLVAGRDTEAFF
cdr3_nt: TGCGCCAGCAGCTTGGTCGCAGGGAGGGACACTGAAGCTTTCTTT
d_call: .
clone_size: .
v_call: TRBV5-1
j_call: TRBJ1-1

cdr3_aa: CASSLGTSGRETQYF
cdr3_nt: TGTGCCAGCAGCCTTGGGACTAGCGGGAGAGAGACCCAGTACTTC
d_call: TRBD2
clone_size: .
v_call: TRBV14
j_call: TRBJ2-5

cdr3_aa: CASSLDNEQFF
cdr3_nt: TGCGCCAGCAGCCTCGACAATGAGCAGTTCTTC
d_call: .
clone_size: .
v_call: TRBV5-1
j_call: TRBJ2-1

cdr3_aa: CASRAAEGPLYEQYF
cdr3_nt: TGTGCCAGCAGGGCCGCGGAGGGGCCCCTATACGAGCAGTACTTC
d_call: .
clone_size: .
v_call: TRBV6-5
j_call: TRBJ2-7